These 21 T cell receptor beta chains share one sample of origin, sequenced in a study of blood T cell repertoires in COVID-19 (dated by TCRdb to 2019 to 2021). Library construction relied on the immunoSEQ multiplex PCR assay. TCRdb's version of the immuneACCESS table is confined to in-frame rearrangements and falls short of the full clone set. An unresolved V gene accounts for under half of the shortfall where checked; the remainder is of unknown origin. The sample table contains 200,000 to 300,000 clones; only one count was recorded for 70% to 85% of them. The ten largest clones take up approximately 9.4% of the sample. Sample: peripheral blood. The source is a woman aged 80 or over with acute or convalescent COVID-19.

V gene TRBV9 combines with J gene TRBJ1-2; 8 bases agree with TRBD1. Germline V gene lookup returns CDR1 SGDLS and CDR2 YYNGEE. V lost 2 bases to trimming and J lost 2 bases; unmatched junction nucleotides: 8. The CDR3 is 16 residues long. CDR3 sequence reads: CASSVEDRVRNYGYTF. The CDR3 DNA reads TGTGCCAGCAGCGTCGAGGACAGGGTTCGAAACTATGGCTACACCTTC.

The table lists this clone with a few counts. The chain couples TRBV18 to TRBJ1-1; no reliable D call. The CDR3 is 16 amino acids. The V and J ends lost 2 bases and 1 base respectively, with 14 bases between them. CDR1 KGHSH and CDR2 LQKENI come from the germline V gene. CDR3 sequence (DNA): TGTGCCAGCTCACCATCCGGAGGGCACAAGAACACTGAAGCTTTCTTT. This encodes CASSPSGGHKNTEAFF.

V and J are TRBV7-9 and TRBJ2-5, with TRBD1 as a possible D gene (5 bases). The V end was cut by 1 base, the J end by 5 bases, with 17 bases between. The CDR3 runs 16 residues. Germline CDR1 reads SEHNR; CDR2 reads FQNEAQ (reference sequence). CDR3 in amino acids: CASSLERRQGLETQYF. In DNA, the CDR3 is TGTGCCAGCAGCTTAGAAAGGCGCCAGGGTTTGGAGACCCAGTACTTC.

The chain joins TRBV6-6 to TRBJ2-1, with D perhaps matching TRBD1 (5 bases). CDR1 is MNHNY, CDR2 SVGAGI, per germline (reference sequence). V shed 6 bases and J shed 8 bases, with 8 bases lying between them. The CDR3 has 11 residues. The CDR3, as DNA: TGTGCCAGCAGCAAGGGGTATGAGCAGTTCTTC. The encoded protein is CASSKGYEQFF.

The DNA of the CDR3 is TGTGCCAGCAGCCCCCGCCAGCGAAGCCCTGAAGCTTTCTTT. Translation: CASSPRQRSPEAFF. The chain has TRBV7-2 and TRBJ1-1; D gene uncertain. Trimming removed 5 bases from V and 6 bases from J, with 16 bases in between. This CDR3 has 14 residues. Germline-derived CDR1 and CDR2 are SGHTA and FQGNSA.

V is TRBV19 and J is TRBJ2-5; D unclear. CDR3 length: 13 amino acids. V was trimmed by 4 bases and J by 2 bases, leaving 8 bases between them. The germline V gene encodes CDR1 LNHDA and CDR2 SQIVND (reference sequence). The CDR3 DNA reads TGTGCCAGTAGTAGAAGCCTTCAAGAGACCCAGTACTTC. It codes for CASSRSLQETQYF.

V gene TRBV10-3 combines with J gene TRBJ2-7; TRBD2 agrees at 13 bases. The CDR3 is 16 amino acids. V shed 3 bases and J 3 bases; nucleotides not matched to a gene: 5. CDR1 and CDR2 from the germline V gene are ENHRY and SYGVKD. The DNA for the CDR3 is TGTGCCATCAGTGATAGGACTAGCGGGAGCCTCTACGAGCAGTACTTC. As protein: CAISDRTSGSLYEQYF.

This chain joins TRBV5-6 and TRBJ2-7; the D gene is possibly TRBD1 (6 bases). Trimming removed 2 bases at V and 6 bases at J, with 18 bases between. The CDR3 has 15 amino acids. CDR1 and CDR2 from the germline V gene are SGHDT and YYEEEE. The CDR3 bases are TGTGCCAGCAGCTTCCGGGACATTGGGATGATCGAGCAGTACTTC. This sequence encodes CASSFRDIGMIEQYF.

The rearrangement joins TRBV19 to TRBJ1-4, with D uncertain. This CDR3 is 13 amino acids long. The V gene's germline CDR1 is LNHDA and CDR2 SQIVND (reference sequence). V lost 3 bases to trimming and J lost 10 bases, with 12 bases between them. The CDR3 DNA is TGTGCCAGTAGTATGCCGGGTAGCGGAAAACTGTTTTTT. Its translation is CASSMPGSGKLFF.

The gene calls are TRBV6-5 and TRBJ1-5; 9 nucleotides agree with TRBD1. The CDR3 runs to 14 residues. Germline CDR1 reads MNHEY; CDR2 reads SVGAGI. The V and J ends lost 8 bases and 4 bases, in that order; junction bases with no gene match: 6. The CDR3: CASRDRDGNQPQHF. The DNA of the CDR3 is TGTGCCAGCCGGGACAGGGACGGGAATCAGCCCCAGCATTTT.

The CDR3 nucleotides read TGTGCCAGCAGTCCGGACAGGGGTGGAAGAGGTGAGCAGTTCTTC. It specifies CASSPDRGGRGEQFF. This chain links TRBV2 with TRBJ2-1, with 9 bases fitting TRBD1. This CDR3 is 15 amino acids long. Trimming removed 5 bases from V and 9 bases from J; junction bases left unmatched: 11. CDR1 SNHLY and CDR2 FYNNEI come from the germline V gene.

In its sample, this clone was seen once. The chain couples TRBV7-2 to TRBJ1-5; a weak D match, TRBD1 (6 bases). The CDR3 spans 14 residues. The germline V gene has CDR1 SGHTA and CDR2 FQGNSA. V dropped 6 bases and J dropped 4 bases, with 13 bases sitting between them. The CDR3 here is CASSSTGRNQPQHF. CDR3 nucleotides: TGTGCCAGCAGTTCGACAGGAAGAAATCAGCCCCAGCATTTT.

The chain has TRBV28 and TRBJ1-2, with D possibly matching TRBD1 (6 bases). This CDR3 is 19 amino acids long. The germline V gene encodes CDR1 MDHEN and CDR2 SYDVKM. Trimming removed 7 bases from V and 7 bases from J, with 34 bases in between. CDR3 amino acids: CASKVSVVGQGNWISGYTF. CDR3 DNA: TGTGCCAGCAAAGTATCTGTTGTGGGGCAGGGGAATTGGATAAGTGGCTACACCTTC.

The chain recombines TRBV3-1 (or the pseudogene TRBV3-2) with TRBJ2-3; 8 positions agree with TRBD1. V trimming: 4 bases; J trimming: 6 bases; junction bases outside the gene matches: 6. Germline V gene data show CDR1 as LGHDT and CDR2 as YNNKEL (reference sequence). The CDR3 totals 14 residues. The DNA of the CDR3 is TGTGCCAGCAGCCTCTCAGGGGGCTGGGATACGCAGTATTTT. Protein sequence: CASSLSGGWDTQYF.

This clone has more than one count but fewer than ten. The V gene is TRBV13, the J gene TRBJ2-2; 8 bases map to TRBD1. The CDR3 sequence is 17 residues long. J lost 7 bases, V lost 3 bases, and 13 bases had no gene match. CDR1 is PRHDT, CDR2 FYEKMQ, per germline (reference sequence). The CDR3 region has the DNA TGTGCCAGCAGCTTGGACAGGGACCGAGGAGTGGTCGGGGAGCTGTTTTTT. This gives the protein CASSLDRDRGVVGELFF.

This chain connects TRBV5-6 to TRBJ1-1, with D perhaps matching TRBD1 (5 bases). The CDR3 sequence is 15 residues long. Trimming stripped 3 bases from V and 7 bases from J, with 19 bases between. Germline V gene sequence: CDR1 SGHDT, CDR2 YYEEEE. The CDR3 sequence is CASSSGGTDYLEAFF. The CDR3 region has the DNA TGTGCCAGCAGCTCCGGAGGGACGGACTACCTTGAAGCTTTCTTT.

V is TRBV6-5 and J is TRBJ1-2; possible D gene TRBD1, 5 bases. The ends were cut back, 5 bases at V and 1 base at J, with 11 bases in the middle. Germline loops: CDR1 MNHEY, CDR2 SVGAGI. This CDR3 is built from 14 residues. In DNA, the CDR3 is TGTGCCAGCAGTCCAGCGGGGGTTAACTATGGCTACACCTTC. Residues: CASSPAGVNYGYTF.

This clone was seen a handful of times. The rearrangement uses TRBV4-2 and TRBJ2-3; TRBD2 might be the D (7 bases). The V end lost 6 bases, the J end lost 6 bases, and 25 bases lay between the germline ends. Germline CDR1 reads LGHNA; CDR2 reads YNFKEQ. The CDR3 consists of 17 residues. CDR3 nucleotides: TGTGCCAGCAGACCGCGCCGAGGGGGGGGTATGGTGGATACGCAGTATTTT. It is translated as CASRPRRGGGMVDTQYF.

The CDR3 is CASSLDRGISGTDTQYF. The CDR3 bases are TGTGCCAGCAGCTTAGACAGAGGAATTAGTGGCACAGATACGCAGTATTTT. The J gene is TRBJ2-3, the V gene TRBV11-2, with D hard to call. V was shortened by 0 bases and J by 1 base, with 14 bases between the two germline ends. The CDR3 extends over 17 amino acids. Germline V gene sequence: CDR1 SGHAT, CDR2 FQNNGV.

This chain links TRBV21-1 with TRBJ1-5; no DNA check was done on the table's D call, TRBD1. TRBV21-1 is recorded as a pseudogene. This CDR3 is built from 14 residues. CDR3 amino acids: CAGPRDSLNQPQHF. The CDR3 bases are TGTGCCGGCCCGAGGGACAGCCTAAATCAGCCCCAGCATTTT.

CDR3 nucleotides: TGTGCCAGCAGTGATCGTAGCGCTGGGACCGGGGAGCTGTTTTTT. It specifies CASSDRSAGTGELFF. The gene calls are TRBV6-1 and TRBJ2-2, with D possibly TRBD2 on 5 matching bases. V lost 3 bases and J lost 5, with 13 bases in between. The length of the CDR3 is 15 residues. CDR1 is MNHNS and CDR2 is SASEGT in the germline V gene.